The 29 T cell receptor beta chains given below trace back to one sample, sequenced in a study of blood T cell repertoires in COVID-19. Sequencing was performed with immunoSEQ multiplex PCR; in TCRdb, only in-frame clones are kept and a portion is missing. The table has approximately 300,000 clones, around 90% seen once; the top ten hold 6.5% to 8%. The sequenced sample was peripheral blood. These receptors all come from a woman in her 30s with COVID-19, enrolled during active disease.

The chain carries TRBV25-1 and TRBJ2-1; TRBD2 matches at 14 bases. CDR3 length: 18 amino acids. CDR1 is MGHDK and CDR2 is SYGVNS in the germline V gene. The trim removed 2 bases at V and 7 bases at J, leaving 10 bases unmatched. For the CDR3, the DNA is TGTGCCAGCAGTGAACCTCCGGGACTAGCGGGAGAATCTAATGAGCAGTTCTTC. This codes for CASSEPPGLAGESNEQFF.

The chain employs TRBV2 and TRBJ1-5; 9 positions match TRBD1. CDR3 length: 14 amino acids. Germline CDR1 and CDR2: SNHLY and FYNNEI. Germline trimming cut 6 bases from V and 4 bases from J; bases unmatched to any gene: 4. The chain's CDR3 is CASSGTGSNQPQHF. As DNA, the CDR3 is TGTGCCAGCAGCGGGACAGGGTCTAATCAGCCCCAGCATTTT. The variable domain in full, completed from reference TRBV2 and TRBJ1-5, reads EPEVTQTPSHQVTQMGQEVILRCVPISNHLYFYWYRQILGQKVEFLVSFYNNEISEKSEIFDDQFSVERPDGSNFTLKIRSTKLEDSAMYFCASSGTGSNQPQHFGDGTRLSIL.

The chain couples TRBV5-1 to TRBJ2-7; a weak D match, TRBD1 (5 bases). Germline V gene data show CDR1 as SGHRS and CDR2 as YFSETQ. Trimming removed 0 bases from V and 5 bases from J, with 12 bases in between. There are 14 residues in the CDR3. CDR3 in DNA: TGCGCCAGCAGCTTGGGGGTAGGGGTCCACGAGCAGTACTTC. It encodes CASSLGVGVHEQYF.

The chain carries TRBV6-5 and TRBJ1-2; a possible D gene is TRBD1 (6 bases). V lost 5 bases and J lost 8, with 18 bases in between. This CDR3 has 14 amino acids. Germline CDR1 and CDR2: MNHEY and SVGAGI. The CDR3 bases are TGTGCCAGCAGTCCAAACTCACAGGGTAGCGGCTACACCTTC. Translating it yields CASSPNSQGSGYTF.

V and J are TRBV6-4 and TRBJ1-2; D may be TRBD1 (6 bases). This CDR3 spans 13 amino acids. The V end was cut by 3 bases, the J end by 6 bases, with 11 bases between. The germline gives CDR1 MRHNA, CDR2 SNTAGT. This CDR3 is CASSETGRDGYTF. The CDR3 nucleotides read TGTGCCAGCAGTGAGACAGGCCGCGATGGCTACACCTTC.

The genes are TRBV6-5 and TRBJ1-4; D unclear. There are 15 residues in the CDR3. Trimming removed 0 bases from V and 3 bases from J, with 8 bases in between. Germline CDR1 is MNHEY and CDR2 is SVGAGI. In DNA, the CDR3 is TGTGCCAGCAGTTACTCTTTTGGAGCTAATGAAAAACTGTTTTTT. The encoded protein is CASSYSFGANEKLFF.

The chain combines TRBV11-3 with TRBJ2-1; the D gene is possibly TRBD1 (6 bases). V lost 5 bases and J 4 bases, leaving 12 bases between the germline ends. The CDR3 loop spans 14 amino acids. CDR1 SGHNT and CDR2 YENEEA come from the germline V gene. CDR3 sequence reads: CASSEGHPYNEQFF. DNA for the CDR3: TGTGCCAGCAGCGAGGGACACCCGTACAATGAGCAGTTCTTC.

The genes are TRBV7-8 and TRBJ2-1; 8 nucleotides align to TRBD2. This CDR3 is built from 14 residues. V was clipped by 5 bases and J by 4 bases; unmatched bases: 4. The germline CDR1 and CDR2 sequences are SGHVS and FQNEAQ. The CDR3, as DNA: TGTGCCAGCAGCCGGGGACTAGATTACAATGAGCAGTTCTTC. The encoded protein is CASSRGLDYNEQFF. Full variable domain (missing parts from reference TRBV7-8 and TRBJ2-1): GAGVSQSPRYKVAKRGQDVALRCDPISGHVSLFWYQQALGQGPEFLTYFQNEAQLDKSGLPSDRFFAERPEGSVSTLKIQRTQQEDSAVYLCASSRGLDYNEQFFGPGTRLTVL.

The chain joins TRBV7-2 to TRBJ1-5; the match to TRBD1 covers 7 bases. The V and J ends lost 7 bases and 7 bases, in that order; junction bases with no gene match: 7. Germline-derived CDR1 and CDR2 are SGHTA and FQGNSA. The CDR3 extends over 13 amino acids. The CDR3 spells CASTTGWGQPQHF. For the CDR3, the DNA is TGTGCCAGCACGACAGGGTGGGGGCAGCCCCAGCATTTT.

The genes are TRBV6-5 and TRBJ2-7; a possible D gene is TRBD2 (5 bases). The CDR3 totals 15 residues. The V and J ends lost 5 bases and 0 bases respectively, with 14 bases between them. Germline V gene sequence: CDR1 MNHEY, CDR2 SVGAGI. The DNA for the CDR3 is TGTGCCAGCAGTATCGGACTCCTAAGCTCCTACGAGCAGTACTTC. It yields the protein CASSIGLLSSYEQYF.

The CDR3 is CASSQSGTSGSIVAVDTQYF. Here the CDR3 DNA reads TGCGCCAGCAGCCAGTCCGGGACTAGCGGGTCTATAGTCGCGGTGGATACGCAGTATTTT. The chain combines TRBV4-1 with TRBJ2-3; 12 positions agree with TRBD2. This CDR3 comprises 20 residues. Germline V CDR1 and CDR2: MGHRA, YSYEKL. After removal of 3 bases from V and 6 bases from J, the junction contained 19 bases not matched to a gene.

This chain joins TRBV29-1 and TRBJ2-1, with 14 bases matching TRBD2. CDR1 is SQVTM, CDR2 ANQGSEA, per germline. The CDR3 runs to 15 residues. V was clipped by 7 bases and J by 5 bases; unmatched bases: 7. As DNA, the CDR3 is TGCAGCGCTACCGGGACTAGCGGGAGCAACAATGAGCAGTTCTTC. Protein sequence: CSATGTSGSNNEQFF.

This chain's CDR3 is CASSLPHGGNEQFF. In nucleotides, the CDR3 is TGTGCCAGCAGTCTACCCCATGGCGGAAATGAGCAGTTCTTC. The rearrangement joins TRBV27 to TRBJ2-1; D remains ambiguous. CDR1 MNHEY and CDR2 SMNVEV come from the germline V gene (reference sequence). The CDR3 spans 14 residues. V lost 5 bases to trimming and J lost 7 bases, with 15 bases between them.

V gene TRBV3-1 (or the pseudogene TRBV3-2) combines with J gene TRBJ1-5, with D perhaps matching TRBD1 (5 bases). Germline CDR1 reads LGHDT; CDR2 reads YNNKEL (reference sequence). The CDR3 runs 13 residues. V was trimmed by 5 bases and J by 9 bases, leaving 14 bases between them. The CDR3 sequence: CASSNSWGGPQHF. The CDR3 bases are TGTGCCAGCAGCAACAGTTGGGGCGGGCCCCAGCATTTT.

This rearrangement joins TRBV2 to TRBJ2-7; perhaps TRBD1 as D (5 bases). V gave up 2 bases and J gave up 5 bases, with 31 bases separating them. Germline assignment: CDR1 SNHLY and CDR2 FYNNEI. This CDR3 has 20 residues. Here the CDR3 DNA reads TGTGCCAGCAGTGAAATAGAGCAGGGCTCCTTTGGGTGGATGAGGAACGAGCAGTACTTC. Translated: CASSEIEQGSFGWMRNEQYF.

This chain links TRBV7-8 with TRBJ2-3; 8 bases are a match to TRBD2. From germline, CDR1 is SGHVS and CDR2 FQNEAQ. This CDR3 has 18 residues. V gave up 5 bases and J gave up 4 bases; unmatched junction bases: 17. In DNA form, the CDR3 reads TGTGCCAGCAGCCTTTTATCGGCTAGCGGGTACATTGCAGATACGCAGTATTTT. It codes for CASSLLSASGYIADTQYF.

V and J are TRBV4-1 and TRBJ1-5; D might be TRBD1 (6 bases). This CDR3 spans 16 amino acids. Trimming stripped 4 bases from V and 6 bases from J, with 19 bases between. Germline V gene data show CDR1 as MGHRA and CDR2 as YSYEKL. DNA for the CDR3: TGCGCCAGCAGCCCATCCTACGGACAGTTGATTCAGCCCCAGCATTTT. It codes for CASSPSYGQLIQPQHF.

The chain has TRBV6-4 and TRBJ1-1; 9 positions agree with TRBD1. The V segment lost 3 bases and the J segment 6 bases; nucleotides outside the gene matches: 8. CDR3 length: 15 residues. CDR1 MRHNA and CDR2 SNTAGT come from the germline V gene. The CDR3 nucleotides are TGTGCCAGCAGTGAAACGACAGGGGGTAGGCCTGAAGCTTTCTTT. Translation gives CASSETTGGRPEAFF.

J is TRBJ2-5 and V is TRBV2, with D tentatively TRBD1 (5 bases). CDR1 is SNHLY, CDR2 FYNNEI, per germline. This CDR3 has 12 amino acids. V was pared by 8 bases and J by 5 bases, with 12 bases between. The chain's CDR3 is CASLRGRETQYF. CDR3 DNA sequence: TGTGCCAGCCTAAGGGGTCGGGAGACCCAGTACTTC.

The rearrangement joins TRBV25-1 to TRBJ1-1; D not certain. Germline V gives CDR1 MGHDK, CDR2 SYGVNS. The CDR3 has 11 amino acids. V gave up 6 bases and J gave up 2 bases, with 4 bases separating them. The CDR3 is CASSVNTEAFF. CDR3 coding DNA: TGTGCCAGCAGCGTAAACACTGAAGCTTTCTTT.

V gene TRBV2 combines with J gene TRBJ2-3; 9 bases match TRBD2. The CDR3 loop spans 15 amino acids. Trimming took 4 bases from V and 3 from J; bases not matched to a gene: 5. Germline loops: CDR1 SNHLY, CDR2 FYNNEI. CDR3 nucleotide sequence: TGTGCCAGCAGTGGTCGGCTAGCGGGAACAGATACGCAGTATTTT. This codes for CASSGRLAGTDTQYF.

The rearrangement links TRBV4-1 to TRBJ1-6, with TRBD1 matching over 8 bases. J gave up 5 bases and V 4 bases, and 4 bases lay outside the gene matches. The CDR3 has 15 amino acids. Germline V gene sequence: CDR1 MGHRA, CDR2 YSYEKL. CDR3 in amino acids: CASSRDRRNNSPLHF. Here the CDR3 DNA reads TGCGCCAGCAGCCGGGACAGGCGTAATAATTCACCCCTCCACTTT.

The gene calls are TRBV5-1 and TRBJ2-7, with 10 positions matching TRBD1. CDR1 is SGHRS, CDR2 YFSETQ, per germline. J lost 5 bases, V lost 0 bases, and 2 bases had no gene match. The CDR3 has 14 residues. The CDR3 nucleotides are TGCGCCAGCAGCTTGGGACAGGGGGCCCACGAGCAGTACTTC. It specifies CASSLGQGAHEQYF.

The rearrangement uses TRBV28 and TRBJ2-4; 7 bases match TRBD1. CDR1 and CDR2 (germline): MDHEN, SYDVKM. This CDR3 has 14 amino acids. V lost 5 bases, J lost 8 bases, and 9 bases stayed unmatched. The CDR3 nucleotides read TGTGCCAGCAGTCCACTTAACAGGGGCGACATTCAGTACTTC. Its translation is CASSPLNRGDIQYF.

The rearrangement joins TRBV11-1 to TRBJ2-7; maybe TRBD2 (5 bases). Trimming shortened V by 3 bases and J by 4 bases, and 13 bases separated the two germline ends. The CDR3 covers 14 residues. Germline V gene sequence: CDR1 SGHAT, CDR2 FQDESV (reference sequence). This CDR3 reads CASSFELVGYEQYF. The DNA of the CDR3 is TGTGCCAGCAGCTTCGAACTAGTAGGGTACGAGCAGTACTTC.

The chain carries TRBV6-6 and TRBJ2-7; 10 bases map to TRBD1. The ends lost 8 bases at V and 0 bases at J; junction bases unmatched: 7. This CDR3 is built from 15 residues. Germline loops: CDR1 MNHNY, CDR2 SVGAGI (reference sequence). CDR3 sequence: CASEGGQGLSYEQYF. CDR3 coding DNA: TGTGCCAGCGAGGGGGGACAGGGGCTCTCCTACGAGCAGTACTTC.

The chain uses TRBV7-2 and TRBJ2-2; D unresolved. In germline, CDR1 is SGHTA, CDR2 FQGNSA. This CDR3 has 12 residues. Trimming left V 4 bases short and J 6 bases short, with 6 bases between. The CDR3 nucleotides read TGTGCCAGCAGCTCCCTATCCGGGGAGCTGTTTTTT. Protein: CASSSLSGELFF.

The CDR3 loop is CATTDRGKVYEQYF. Written as DNA, the CDR3 is TGTGCCACTACCGACAGGGGGAAGGTCTACGAGCAGTACTTC. This chain uses TRBV6-5 with TRBJ2-7, with 9 bases that match TRBD1. CDR1 and CDR2 from the germline V gene are MNHEY and SVGAGI. There are 14 residues in the CDR3. The trim removed 10 bases at V and 3 bases at J, leaving 10 bases unmatched.

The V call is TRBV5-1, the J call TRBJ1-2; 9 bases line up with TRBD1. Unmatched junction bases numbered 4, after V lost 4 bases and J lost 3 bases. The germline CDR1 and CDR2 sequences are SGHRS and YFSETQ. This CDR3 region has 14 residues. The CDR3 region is CASSNRDRDYGYTF. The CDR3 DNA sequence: TGCGCCAGCAGCAACCGGGACAGGGACTATGGCTACACCTTC.